This T cell receptor (beta chain) appears in the sequencing data of a study of identical twins (dated by TCRdb to about 2016). Broadly, across the study: TCR alpha and beta repertoires from monozygotic twins, unrelated adults of various ages and cord blood were deep-sequenced to test whether fetal clonotypes persist. To rule out contamination, the twin experiments were replicated at different times with different library preparation protocols.

The CDR3 holds 13 amino acids from the cysteine to the phenylalanine. Only CDR3 DNA is held: 39 bases, read in frame from base 1. CDR1 and CDR2, looked up from the germline V gene, are SNHLY and FYNNEI. The germline ends are 8 bases apart after V is trimmed by 7 bases and J by 1 base. The library was produced with 5' RACE. The instrument was an Illumina HiSeq 2000. Template switching added a universal primer binding site, and the final cDNA carried a unique molecular identifier that allowed TCR cDNA molecules to be counted accurately. Specific primers in the conserved constant-segment region were used to synthesize first-strand cDNA for TCR alpha and beta chains. To control for contamination, every cDNA library carried two barcodes: a SMART-Mk sample barcode plus Illumina barcodes. TruSeq adapter sequences and Illumina sample barcodes were added in two successive PCR steps. Sequencing of the TCR alpha and beta cDNA libraries was done on the Illumina HiSeq platform using custom primers. As for how the authors treated the data: Raw reads were processed with MiGEC to extract unique molecular identifiers, and MiXCR was used to determine CDR3 positions. For each individual, recombination models were inferred using an EM algorithm with the repgenHMM and IGoR tools. Shared clonotypes were analyzed with the tcR package in R, and sharing was normalized by the product of cloneset sizes. Out-of-frame nonproductive sequences were analyzed to study raw recombination free of thymic and clonal selection effects. TCRdb handled the public reads itself, with Q25 trimming in fastp and clone calling in MiXCR, and kept productive beta chains. A single entry per CDR3 protein holds the most common genes and DNA from its merged rows. These V and J calls derive from TCRdb rather than the authors' analysis. Recorded for this sample are roughly 1.6 million distinct CDR3 sequences; about 30% of them occurred a single time. The ten largest clones represent approximately 0.29% of the sample.

Points on this clonotype: The antigen it recognizes is unknown. No base quality values were provided; no much bigger clone lies one nucleotide off.

Every donor in the study was a healthy Caucasian. The research as a whole found: Invariant T cells such as MAIT and iNKT could partly confound zero-insertion analyses, although diverse VJ usage argued against such confounding for most clonotypes. Abundant cord blood beta clonotypes carried fewer insertions; young adult naive repertoires showed a weaker similar trend, while memory repertoires showed none. In monozygotic twins, out-of-frame TCR alpha sharing was systematically underestimated by recombination models, although the models agreed with sharing between unrelated individuals. In beta out-of-frame sequences, excess twin sharing was weaker, because having fewer shared sequences lowered the signal-to-noise ratio. Conclusions relied on cross-sectional statistical analysis, since the same donors could not be followed over many years. Compared with coincidental sharing between unrelated individuals, out-of-frame TCR alpha sequences shared between twins showed an excess of sequences with low generation probability.

The sample taken for sequencing was cord blood. The TCR sequence derives from a newborn girl in good health. The chain uses TRBV2 and TRBJ1-5, and TRBD1 may be the D gene, going by 5 matching bases. The CDR3 amino acid sequence is: CASKRGSNQPQHF. The bases are TGTGCCAGCAAGAGGGGAAGCAATCAGCCCCAGCATTTT. Full variable domain (CDR3 extended with the reference TRBV2 and TRBJ1-5 proteins): EPEVTQTPSHQVTQMGQEVILRCVPISNHLYFYWYRQILGQKVEFLVSFYNNEISEKSEIFDDQFSVERPDGSNFTLKIRSTKLEDSAMYFCASKRGSNQPQHFGDGTRLSIL.